The 27 T cell receptor beta chains reported below all come from one sample, sequenced in a study of T cells in Graves' hyperthyroidism and ophthalmopathy. Amplification targeted TCR beta CDR3 regions from RNA transcripts. The HTBI primer set was used in a first-round RT-PCR of the TCR CDR3. One entry per CDR3 protein, called by TCRdb with MiXCR from the multiplex PCR reads. There are about 640,000 distinct CDR3 sequences in the sample; less than 25% occur only once, and 34% lies in the top ten. Sequenced input: blood. Source of these receptors: a man under 40 with Graves' ophthalmopathy.

The V call is TRBV3-1, the J call TRBJ2-7, with D perhaps matching TRBD2 (5 bases). The germline gives CDR1 LGHDT, CDR2 YNNKEL (reference sequence). The CDR3 contains 14 residues. The V and J ends lost 4 bases and 4 bases respectively, with 14 bases between them. For the CDR3, the DNA is TGTGCCAGCAGCCTCCTCGGGGAAGGGTACGAGCAGTACTTC. Encoded protein: CASSLLGEGYEQYF.

The chain couples TRBV29-1 to TRBJ2-1, with 7 bases that match TRBD2. The CDR3 runs to 13 residues. CDR1 is SQVTM, CDR2 ANQGSEA, per germline. V shed 4 bases, J shed 7 bases, and the junction held 7 bases outside the gene matches. The CDR3 sequence: CSVATGGGNEQFF. The CDR3, as DNA: TGCAGCGTTGCTACGGGAGGAGGGAATGAGCAGTTCTTC.

This clonotype has a handful of counts. With a much larger clone just one base away, this may be a read error. V and J are TRBV30 and TRBJ1-1, with a weak D call TRBD1 (5 bases). This CDR3 has 13 residues. The V end was cut by 8 bases, the J end by 0 bases, with 13 bases between. From germline, CDR1 is GTSNPN and CDR2 SVGIG (reference sequence). As DNA, the CDR3 is TGTGCCCGGGGGGACGGAATGAACACTGAAGCTTTCTTT. It specifies CARGDGMNTEAFF. Combining the CDR3 with reference TRBV30 and TRBJ1-1 gives the whole variable domain SQTIHQWPATLVQPVGSPLSLECTVEGTSNPNLYWYRQAAGRGLQLLFYSVGIGQISSEVPQNLSASRPQDRQFILSSKKLLLSDSGFYLCARGDGMNTEAFFGQGTRLTVV.

This clonotype was found many times. The chain couples TRBV3-1 to TRBJ2-7; D might be TRBD1 or TRBD2, each matching 5 bases. Germline CDR1 is LGHDT and CDR2 is YNNKEL (reference sequence). The CDR3 has 16 amino acids. The V and J ends lost 0 bases and 0 bases respectively, with 12 bases between them. CDR3 residues: CASSQERGTGSYEQYF. The CDR3 coding sequence is TGTGCCAGCAGCCAAGAGAGGGGAACGGGCTCCTACGAGCAGTACTTC.

This clonotype occurred a few times. The chain carries TRBV20-1 and TRBJ2-2; 11 nucleotides match TRBD2. The V segment lost 4 bases and the J segment 5 bases; nucleotides outside the gene matches: 6. Germline V CDR1 and CDR2: DFQATT, SNEGSKA (reference sequence). This CDR3 spans 15 amino acids. CDR3 loop: CSATLRLAGTGELFF. In nucleotides, the CDR3 is TGCAGTGCTACATTACGACTAGCGGGGACCGGGGAGCTGTTTTTT.

This clonotype was counted once. The chain carries TRBV29-1 and TRBJ2-4, with D maybe TRBD2 (5 bases). V was shortened by 6 bases and J by 0 bases, with 15 bases between the two germline ends. This CDR3 is built from 15 residues. Germline values: CDR1 SQVTM, CDR2 ANQGSEA. The CDR3 region has the DNA TGCAGCGTGTTAGCGTCGAGGGTAGCCAAAAACATTCAGTACTTC. Amino acid sequence: CSVLASRVAKNIQYF.

This clonotype was picked up a small number of times. This chain uses TRBV27 with TRBJ1-2, with D uncertain. The V gene lost 2 bases and the J gene lost 5 bases, with 9 bases spanning the gap. There are 13 residues in the CDR3. CDR1 and CDR2 from the germline V gene are MNHEY and SMNVEV (reference sequence). The CDR3 loop is CASSLNGLYGYTF. As DNA, the CDR3 is TGTGCCAGCAGTTTAAACGGATTATATGGCTACACCTTC.

As DNA, the CDR3 is TGTGCCAGCAGCCCCGGTAGGAAGCCCGGATCCGGGTTCGGTGGAAAACTGTTTTTT. Translated: CASSPGRKPGSGFGGKLFF. This sequence joins TRBV27 and TRBJ1-4, with D unclear. The germline V and J ends were trimmed by 6 bases and 10 bases, with 33 bases remaining between them. The germline V gene encodes CDR1 MNHEY and CDR2 SMNVEV (reference sequence). The CDR3 is made up of 19 amino acids.

This clonotype was detected only a few times. This sequence joins TRBV14 and TRBJ2-7; 8 nucleotides match TRBD2. V lost 4 bases to trimming and J lost 3 bases; unmatched junction nucleotides: 5. The germline V gene encodes CDR1 SGHDN and CDR2 FVKESK. The CDR3 sequence is 14 residues long. CDR3 nucleotide sequence: TGTGCCAGCAGCCCAAGCGGGAGAATCTACGAGCAGTACTTC. It yields the protein CASSPSGRIYEQYF.

The chain links TRBV4-1 to TRBJ1-5; 8 bases align to TRBD1. There are 17 residues in the CDR3. V dropped 2 bases and J dropped 3; count of bases not matched to a gene: 9. Germline-derived CDR1 and CDR2 are MGHRA and YSYEKL. The DNA for the CDR3 is TGCGCCAGCAGCCAAACCTCACGGACAGGGATCAATCAGCCCCAGCATTTT. Translation: CASSQTSRTGINQPQHF.

This clonotype was seen at least ten times. The CDR3 bases are TGCAGTGCTAGAGCCGGAACCACAGGGCGCGGCTACACCTTC. Its protein is CSARAGTTGRGYTF. The gene calls are TRBV20-1 and TRBJ1-2; tentative D call: TRBD1 (6 bases). Germline V gives CDR1 DFQATT, CDR2 SNEGSKA (reference sequence). V was trimmed by 1 base and J by 8 bases, leaving 17 bases between them. The length of the CDR3 is 14 residues.

This clonotype was seen at least ten times. The rearrangement uses TRBV28 and TRBJ2-5; 7 positions agree with TRBD1. The V segment lost 6 bases and the J segment 5 bases; nucleotides outside the gene matches: 6. Germline CDR1 MDHEN, CDR2 SYDVKM. This CDR3 region has 13 residues. The CDR3, as DNA: TGTGCCAGCAGAACGACAGGGCGGGAGACCCAGTACTTC. Translating gives CASRTTGRETQYF.

This clonotype was observed a few times. The rearrangement joins TRBV5-1 to TRBJ2-7; TRBD1 or TRBD2 may be the D gene (5 bases each). The germline V gene encodes CDR1 SGHRS and CDR2 YFSETQ. V lost 1 base and J lost 5, with 10 bases in between. CDR3 length equals 13 residues. The CDR3 DNA is TGCGCCAGCAGCTTGCTAGGGGACCACGAGCAGTACTTC. Its protein is CASSLLGDHEQYF.

As concerns this clonotype: A single base separates this from a much larger clone, so it may be a read error. The chain has TRBV11-2 and TRBJ2-7; D tentatively fits TRBD1 or TRBD2 (5 bases each). Germline V lookup: CDR1 SGHAT, CDR2 FQNNGV. The length of the CDR3 is 14 residues. The CDR3 bases are TGTGCCAGCAGTCGCAACCGGGACGGCTACGGGCAGTACTTC. This gives the protein CASSRNRDGYGQYF.

V and J are TRBV12-5 and TRBJ2-7; TRBD1 agrees at 7 bases. Germline V CDR1 and CDR2: LGHNT, FRNRAP. The CDR3 length is 13 residues. Unmatched junction bases numbered 10, after V lost 9 bases and J lost 5 bases. CDR3 protein: CARASRGSNEQYF. The CDR3 nucleotides are TGTGCTAGAGCCTCCAGGGGGAGTAACGAGCAGTACTTC.

The count of this clonotype is one. The conserved final phenylalanine or tryptophan is absent from the CDR3, which likely points to a read error. The V call is TRBV27, the J call TRBJ2-7; the match to TRBD1 covers 7 bases. J was trimmed by 2 bases and V by 10 bases; bases with no gene match: 5. This CDR3 spans 12 amino acids. The germline V gene has CDR1 MNHEY and CDR2 SMNVEV (reference sequence). The CDR3 loop is CATRDSAYEQYL. For the CDR3, the DNA is TGTGCCACCCGGGACAGTGCCTACGAGCAGTACCTC.

V gene TRBV28 combines with J gene TRBJ2-4, with TRBD1 identical over 9 bases. Trimming cost V 6 bases and J 9 bases; bases outside gene matches: 12. The CDR3 extends over 15 amino acids. CDR1 and CDR2 (germline): MDHEN, SYDVKM. CDR3 sequence: CASRGAGTGLFIQYF. The CDR3 DNA is TGTGCCAGCAGGGGAGCCGGGACAGGGTTATTCATTCAGTACTTC.

The chain joins TRBV6-1 to TRBJ1-1; perhaps TRBD1 as D (5 bases). CDR3 size: 15 residues. V lost 5 bases and J lost 1, with 14 bases in between. Germline V gives CDR1 MNHNS, CDR2 SASEGT. The CDR3 reads CASSYLGRKNTEAFF. For the CDR3, the DNA is TGTGCCAGCAGTTACCTGGGACGGAAGAACACTGAAGCTTTCTTT.

This clonotype has at least ten counts. The rearrangement links TRBV11-2 to TRBJ2-7, with D hard to call. CDR1 SGHAT and CDR2 FQNNGV come from the germline V gene. Deletions cut 0 bases from V and 0 bases from J, with 12 bases between. The CDR3 is made up of 16 amino acids. The CDR3 DNA follows: TGTGCCAGCAGCTTAGATTCGGTCGGCTTCTCCTACGAGCAGTACTTC. Translation: CASSLDSVGFSYEQYF.

Worth noting for this clonotype: This may be a read error: a much more frequent sequence differs by one nucleotide. The chain recombines TRBV20-1 with TRBJ1-1; D ambiguous. Trimming stripped 3 bases from V and 6 bases from J, with 14 bases between. The CDR3 contains 13 residues. The germline gives CDR1 DFQATT, CDR2 SNEGSKA (reference sequence). The CDR3 bases are TGCAGTGCTAGGGGGTCTTTCGGGGCTGAAGCTTTCTTT. The encoded protein is CSARGSFGAEAFF.

This clonotype has a handful of counts. A much larger clone is a single base away; this may be a read error. J is TRBJ2-5 and V is TRBV7-2, with 11 bases identical to TRBD2. This CDR3 contains 15 residues. The germline V gene has CDR1 SGHTA and CDR2 FQGNSA. CDR3 nucleotides: TGTGCCAGCAGCTTACCAACTAGCGGGAGAGAGACCCAGTGCTTC. Its translation is CASSLPTSGRETQCF.

This clonotype has a handful of counts. The chain has TRBV6-1 and TRBJ2-2; D gene ambiguous. This CDR3 has 12 amino acids. With 4 bases removed from V and 5 bases from J, the gap between germline ends came to 5 bases. The germline gives CDR1 MNHNS, CDR2 SASEGT. CDR3 DNA sequence: TGTGCCAGCAGTGTTCGAACCGGGGAGCTGTTTTTT. Encoded protein: CASSVRTGELFF.

This clonotype was counted a few times. J is TRBJ2-7 and V is TRBV7-2; D possibly corresponds to TRBD2 (5 bases). From germline, CDR1 is SGHTA and CDR2 FQGNSA. The CDR3 covers 15 residues. V was shortened by 5 bases and J by 2 bases, with 16 bases between the two germline ends. The CDR3 protein is CASSAGEGSTYEQYF. The CDR3 DNA reads as TGTGCCAGCAGCGCCGGGGAAGGTTCCACCTACGAGCAGTACTTC.

Only a few counts were recorded for this clonotype. The CDR3 DNA reads as TGTGCCATCAGTGAGTCGGCGACACCAGCCTACGAGCAGTACTTC. Protein sequence: CAISESATPAYEQYF. This chain uses TRBV10-3 with TRBJ2-7; D is ambiguous. The V and J ends lost 0 bases and 2 bases respectively, with 11 bases between them. The CDR3 is made up of 15 amino acids. The V gene's germline CDR1 is ENHRY and CDR2 SYGVKD.

The chain recombines TRBV18 with TRBJ2-7; no firm D call. The germline CDR1 and CDR2 sequences are KGHSH and LQKENI. The CDR3 runs to 17 residues. V was clipped by 6 bases and J by 4 bases, with 25 bases between them. This CDR3 is CASSQPNSDHSTYEQYF. CDR3 coding DNA: TGTGCCAGCTCCCAGCCCAATTCCGACCATTCTACTTACGAGCAGTACTTC. Complete variable domain (other parts from reference TRBV18 and TRBJ2-7): NAGVMQNPRHLVRRRGQEARLRCSPMKGHSHVYWYRQLPEEGLKFMVYLQKENIIDESGMPKERFSAEFPKEGPSILRIQQVVRGDSAAYFCASSQPNSDHSTYEQYFGPGTRLTVT.

V is TRBV5-5 and J is TRBJ2-6; D gene ambiguous. V lost 3 bases and J 2 bases, leaving 6 bases between the germline ends. The CDR3 consists of 14 residues. Looked up from germline, CDR1 is SGHKS and CDR2 is YYEKEE (reference sequence). CDR3 coding DNA: TGTGCCAGCAGCTCCCCGGCTGGGGCCAACGTCCTGACTTTC. Protein sequence: CASSSPAGANVLTF.

V usage is TRBV7-2 and J usage is TRBJ2-3; possibly TRBD2 for D (6 bases). Germline CDR1 is SGHTA and CDR2 is FQGNSA. The V and J ends lost 2 bases and 6 bases respectively, with 21 bases between them. CDR3 length: 17 amino acids. In DNA form, the CDR3 reads TGTGCCAGCAGCTTATTCGGTATAGAAGGGGCGGGGGATACGCAGTATTTT. It translates to CASSLFGIEGAGDTQYF.